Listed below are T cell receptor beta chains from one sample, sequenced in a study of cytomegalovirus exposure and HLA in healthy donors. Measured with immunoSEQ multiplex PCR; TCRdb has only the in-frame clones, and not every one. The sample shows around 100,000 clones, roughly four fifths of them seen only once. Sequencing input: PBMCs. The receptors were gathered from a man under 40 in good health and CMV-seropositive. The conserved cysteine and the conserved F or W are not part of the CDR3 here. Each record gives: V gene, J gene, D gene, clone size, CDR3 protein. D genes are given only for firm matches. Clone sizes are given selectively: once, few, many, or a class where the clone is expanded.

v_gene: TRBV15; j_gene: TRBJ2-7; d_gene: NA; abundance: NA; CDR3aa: ATSRVSGGVEQY
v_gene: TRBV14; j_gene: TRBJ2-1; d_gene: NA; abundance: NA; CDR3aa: ASSQVALTNEQF
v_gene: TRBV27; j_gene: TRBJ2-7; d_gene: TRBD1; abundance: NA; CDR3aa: ASSFGTGFYEQY
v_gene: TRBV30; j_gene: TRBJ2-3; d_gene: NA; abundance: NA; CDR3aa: AWTPGISTDTQY
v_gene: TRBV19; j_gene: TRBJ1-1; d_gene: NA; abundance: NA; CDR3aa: ASLPGLGNTEAF
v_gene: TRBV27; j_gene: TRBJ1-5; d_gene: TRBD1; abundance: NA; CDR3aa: ASSSGQSSKAQH
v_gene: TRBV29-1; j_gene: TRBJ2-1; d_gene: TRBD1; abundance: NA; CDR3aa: SVLPDRADNEQF
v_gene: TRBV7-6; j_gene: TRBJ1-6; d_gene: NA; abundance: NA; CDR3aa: ASSLARESPLH
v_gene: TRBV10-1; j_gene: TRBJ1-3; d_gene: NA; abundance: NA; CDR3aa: ASRARSGGTIY
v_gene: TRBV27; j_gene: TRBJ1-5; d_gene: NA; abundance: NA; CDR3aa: ASSWAQGQPQH
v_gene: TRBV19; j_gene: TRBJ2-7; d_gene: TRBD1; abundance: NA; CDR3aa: ASSMTGTGPYEQY
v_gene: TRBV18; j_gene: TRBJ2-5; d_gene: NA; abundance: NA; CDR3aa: ASSPPFIVSRVPETQY
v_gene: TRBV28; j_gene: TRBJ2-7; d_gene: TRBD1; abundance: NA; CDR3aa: ASSVPGTVYEQY
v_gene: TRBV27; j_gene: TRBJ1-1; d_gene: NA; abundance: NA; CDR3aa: ASSLSWGNMNTEAF
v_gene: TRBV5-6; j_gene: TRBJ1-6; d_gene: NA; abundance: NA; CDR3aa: ASSLARSSYNSPLH
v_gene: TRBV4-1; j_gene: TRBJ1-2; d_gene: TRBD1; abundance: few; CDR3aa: ASSTGQDYGYT
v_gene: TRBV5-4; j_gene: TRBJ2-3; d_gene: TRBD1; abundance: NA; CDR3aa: ASSRDRWTDTQY
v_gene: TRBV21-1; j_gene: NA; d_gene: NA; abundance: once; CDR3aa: ASIKNMAGEGYEQY
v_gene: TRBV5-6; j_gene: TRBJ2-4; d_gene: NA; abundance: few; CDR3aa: ASSLLSSRAKNIQY
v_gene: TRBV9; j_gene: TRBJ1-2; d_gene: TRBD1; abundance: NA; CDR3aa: ASSVTGGGPYYGYT
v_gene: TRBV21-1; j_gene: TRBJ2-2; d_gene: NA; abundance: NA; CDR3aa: ASSKVLWRGGYTGELF
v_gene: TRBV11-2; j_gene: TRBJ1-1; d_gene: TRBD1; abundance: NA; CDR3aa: ASSLVGTENTEAF
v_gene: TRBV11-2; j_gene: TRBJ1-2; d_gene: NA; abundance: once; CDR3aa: ASSLQGYGYT
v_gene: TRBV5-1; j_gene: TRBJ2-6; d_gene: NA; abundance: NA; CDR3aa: ASSLDGMGSGANVLT
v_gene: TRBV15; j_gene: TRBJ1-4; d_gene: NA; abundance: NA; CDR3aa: ATSRGHSLSEKLF
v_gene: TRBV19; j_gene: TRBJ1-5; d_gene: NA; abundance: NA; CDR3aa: ASSIGRRGNQPQH
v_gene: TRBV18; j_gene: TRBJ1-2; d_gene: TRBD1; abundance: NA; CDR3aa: ASSLAQGATSLYGYT
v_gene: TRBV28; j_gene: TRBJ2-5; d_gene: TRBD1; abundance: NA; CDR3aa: ASSVTGGRETQY
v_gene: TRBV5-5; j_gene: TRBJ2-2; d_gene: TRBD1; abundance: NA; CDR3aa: ASSPRIGQGPAGELF
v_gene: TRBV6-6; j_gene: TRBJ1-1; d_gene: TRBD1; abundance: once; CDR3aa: ASSYSGQGTEAF
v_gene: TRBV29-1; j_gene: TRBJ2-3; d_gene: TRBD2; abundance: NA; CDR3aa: SVGTSGSTDTQY
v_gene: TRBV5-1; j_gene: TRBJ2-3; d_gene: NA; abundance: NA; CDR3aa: ASSLPPRGTDTQY
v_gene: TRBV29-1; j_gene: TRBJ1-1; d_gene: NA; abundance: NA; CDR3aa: SVEGGGHGNTEAF
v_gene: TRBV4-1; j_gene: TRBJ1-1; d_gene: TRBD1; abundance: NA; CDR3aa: ASSPGGTEAF
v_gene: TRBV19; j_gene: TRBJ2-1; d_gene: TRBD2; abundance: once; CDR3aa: ASKTSGGNEQF
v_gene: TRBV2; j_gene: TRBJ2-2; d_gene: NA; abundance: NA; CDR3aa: ASSDRGGRLAANTGELF
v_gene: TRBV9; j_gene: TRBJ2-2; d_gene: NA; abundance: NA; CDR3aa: ASTEMGGGGTGELF
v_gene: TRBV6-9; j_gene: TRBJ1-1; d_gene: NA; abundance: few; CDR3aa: ASTMTGNTEAF
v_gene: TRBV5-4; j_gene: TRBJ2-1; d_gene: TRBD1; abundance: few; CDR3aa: ASSPNGQGYNEQF
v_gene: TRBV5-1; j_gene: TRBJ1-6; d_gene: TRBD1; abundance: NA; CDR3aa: ASSLRQGRDSPLH
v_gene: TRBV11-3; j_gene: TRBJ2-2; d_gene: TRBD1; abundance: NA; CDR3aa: ASSLLQGVIGELF
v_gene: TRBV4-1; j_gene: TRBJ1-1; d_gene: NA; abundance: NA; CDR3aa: ASSQDWRGSGTEAF
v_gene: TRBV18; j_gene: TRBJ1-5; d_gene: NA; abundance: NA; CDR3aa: ASSGTNSNQPQH
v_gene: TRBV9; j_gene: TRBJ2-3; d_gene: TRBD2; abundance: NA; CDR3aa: ASSVGSGSVDTQY
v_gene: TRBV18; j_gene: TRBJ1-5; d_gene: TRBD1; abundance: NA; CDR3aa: ASTKTGTAGQPQH
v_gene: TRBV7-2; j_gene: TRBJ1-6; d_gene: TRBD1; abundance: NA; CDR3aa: ASSSGQGPLTLH
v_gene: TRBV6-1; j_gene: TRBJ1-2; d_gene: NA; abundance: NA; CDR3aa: ASSPGPNYGYT
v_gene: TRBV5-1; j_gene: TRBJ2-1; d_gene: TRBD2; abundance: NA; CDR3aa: ASSSHQGLAYNEQF
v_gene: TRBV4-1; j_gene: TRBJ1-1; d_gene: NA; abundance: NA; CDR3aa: ASSRTLAGTDMNTEAF
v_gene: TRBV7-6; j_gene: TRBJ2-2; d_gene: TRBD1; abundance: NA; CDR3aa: ASSTGGETGELF